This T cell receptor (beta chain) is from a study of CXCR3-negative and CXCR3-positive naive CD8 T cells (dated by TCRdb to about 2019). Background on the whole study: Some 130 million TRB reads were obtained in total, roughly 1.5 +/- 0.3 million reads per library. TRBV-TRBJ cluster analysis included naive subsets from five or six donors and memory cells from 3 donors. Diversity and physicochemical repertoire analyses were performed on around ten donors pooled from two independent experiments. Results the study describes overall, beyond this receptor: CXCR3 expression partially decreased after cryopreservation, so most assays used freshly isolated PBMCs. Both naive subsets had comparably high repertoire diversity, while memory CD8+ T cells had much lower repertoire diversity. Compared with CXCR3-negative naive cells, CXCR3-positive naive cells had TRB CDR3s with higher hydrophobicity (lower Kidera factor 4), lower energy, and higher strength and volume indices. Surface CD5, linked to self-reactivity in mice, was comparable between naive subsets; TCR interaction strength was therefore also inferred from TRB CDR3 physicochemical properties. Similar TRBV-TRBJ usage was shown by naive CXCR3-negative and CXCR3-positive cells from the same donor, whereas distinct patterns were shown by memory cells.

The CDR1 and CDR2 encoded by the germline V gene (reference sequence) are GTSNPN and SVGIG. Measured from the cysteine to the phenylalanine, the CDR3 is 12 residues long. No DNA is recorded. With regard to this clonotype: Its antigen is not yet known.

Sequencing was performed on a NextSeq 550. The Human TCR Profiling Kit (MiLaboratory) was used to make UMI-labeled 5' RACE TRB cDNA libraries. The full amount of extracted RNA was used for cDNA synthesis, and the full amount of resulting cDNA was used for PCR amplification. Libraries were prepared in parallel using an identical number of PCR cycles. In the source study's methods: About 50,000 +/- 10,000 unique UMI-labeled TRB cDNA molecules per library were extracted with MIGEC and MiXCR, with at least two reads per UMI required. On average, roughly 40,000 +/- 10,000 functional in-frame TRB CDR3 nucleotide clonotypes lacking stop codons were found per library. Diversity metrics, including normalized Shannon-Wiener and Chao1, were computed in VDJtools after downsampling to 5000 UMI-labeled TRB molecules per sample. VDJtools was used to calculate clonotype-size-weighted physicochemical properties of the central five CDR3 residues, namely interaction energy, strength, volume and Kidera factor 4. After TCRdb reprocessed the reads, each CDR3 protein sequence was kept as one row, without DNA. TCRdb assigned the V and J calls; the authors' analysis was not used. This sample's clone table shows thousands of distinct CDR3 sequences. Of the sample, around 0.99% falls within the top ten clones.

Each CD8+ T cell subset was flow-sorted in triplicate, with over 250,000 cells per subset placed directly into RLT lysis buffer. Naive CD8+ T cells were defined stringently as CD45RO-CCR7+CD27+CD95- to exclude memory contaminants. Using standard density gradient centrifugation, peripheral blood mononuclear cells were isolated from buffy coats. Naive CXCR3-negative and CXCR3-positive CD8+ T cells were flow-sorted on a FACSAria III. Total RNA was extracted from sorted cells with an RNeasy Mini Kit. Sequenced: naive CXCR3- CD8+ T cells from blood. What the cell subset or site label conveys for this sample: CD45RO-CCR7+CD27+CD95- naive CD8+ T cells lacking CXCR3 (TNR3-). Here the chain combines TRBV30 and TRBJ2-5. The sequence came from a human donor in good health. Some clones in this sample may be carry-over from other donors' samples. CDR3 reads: CVWNLRQETQYF.